Each of the 25 T cell receptor beta chains below was sequenced from the same sample in a study of vaccination effects on CD4 cells after COVID-19. Under the ViraFEST assay, PBMC were stimulated with viral peptide pools so that antigen-specific CD4+ T cells expanded. Sequencing was performed afterwards. When around 9 days of culture had elapsed, CD4+ T cells were isolated. The cohort was immunized with two doses of either the BNT162b2 or mRNA-1273 vaccine. Sequencing used immunoSEQ multiplex PCR; TCRdb keeps in-frame clones, though not all of them. The sample contains tens of thousands of clones, about 80% of which appear only once. Their target antigens are unknown. This specimen consisted of CD4+ T cells from PBMCs cultured with HCoV-OC43 spike peptides, obtained after COVID-19 vaccination. As for subset: HCoV-OC43 spike overlapping peptide pool stimulation. Source of these receptors: a human donor who received a COVID-19 vaccine.

The chain carries TRBV6-4 and TRBJ2-3, with a tentative D call TRBD2 (6 bases). Trimming took 7 bases from V and 2 from J, leaving 10 bases between them. The CDR3 runs 13 residues. Germline loops: CDR1 MRHNA, CDR2 SNTAGT. The DNA of the CDR3 is TGTGCCAGCAAGGACTACAACACAGATACGCAGTATTTT. As protein: CASKDYNTDTQYF.

The genes are TRBV24-1 and TRBJ2-5, with D perhaps matching TRBD1 or TRBD2 (6 bases each). The V end was cut by 4 bases, the J end by 5 bases, with 10 bases between. The CDR3 runs to 13 residues. CDR1 and CDR2 (germline): KGHDR, SFDVKD. Here the CDR3 DNA reads TGTGCCACCAGTGAGGGGGGCCGGGAGACCCAGTACTTC. Translated, it gives CATSEGGRETQYF.

V gene TRBV10-3 combines with J gene TRBJ2-3; D possibly corresponds to TRBD1 (6 bases). The CDR3 loop spans 17 amino acids. V gave up 7 bases and J gave up 6 bases, with 26 bases separating them. CDR1 and CDR2 (germline): ENHRY, SYGVKD. CDR3 amino acids: CAINAGAAGYQLDTQYF. The CDR3 DNA is TGTGCCATCAATGCAGGGGCCGCTGGCTACCAATTGGATACGCAGTATTTT.

CDR3 in amino acids: CASSLSSGRLNTEAFF. CDR3 bases: TGTGCCAGCAGCTTATCGTCGGGACGGCTTAACACTGAAGCTTTCTTT. The chain links TRBV7-3 to TRBJ1-1; D perhaps matches TRBD1 (5 bases). CDR1 and CDR2 from the germline V gene are SGHTA and FQGTGA. Trimming shortened V by 2 bases and J by 2 bases, and 15 bases separated the two germline ends. CDR3 size: 16 residues. Variable domain in full (rest from reference TRBV7-3 and TRBJ1-1): GAGVSQTPSNKVTEKGKYVELRCDPISGHTALYWYRQSLGQGPEFLIYFQGTGAADDSGLPNDRFFAVRPEGSVSTLKIQRTERGDSAVYLCASSLSSGRLNTEAFFGQGTRLTVV.

The J gene is TRBJ2-7, the V gene TRBV2; perhaps TRBD1 as D (6 bases). The germline gives CDR1 SNHLY, CDR2 FYNNEI. V was cut by 2 bases and J by 3 bases, with 11 bases left in between. This CDR3 is built from 14 residues. Here the CDR3 reads CASSELGRGYEQYV. The CDR3 DNA reads as TGTGCCAGCAGTGAATTGGGCAGGGGCTACGAGCAGTACGTC.

This clone was counted only a few times. This chain uses TRBV6-5 with TRBJ1-2; tentatively, D is TRBD1 (6 bases). The V gene's germline CDR1 is MNHEY and CDR2 SVGAGI. V was shortened by 5 bases and J by 4 bases, with 17 bases between the two germline ends. The CDR3 runs 15 residues. This CDR3 reads CASSKNSDRVYGYTF. As DNA, the CDR3 is TGTGCCAGCAGTAAAAACTCGGACAGAGTCTATGGCTACACCTTC.

The chain links TRBV9 to TRBJ2-4, with D possibly being TRBD1 (6 bases). The length of the CDR3 is 16 residues. Germline CDR1 SGDLS, CDR2 YYNGEE. Between the trimmed V and J ends, which lost 3 bases and 1 base, there was a span of 14 bases. The CDR3 loop reads CASSAAPTGAKNIQYF. CDR3 nucleotides: TGTGCCAGCAGCGCTGCGCCGACAGGCGCCAAAAACATTCAGTACTTC.

This chain links TRBV19 with TRBJ1-5; 9 positions match TRBD1. There are 15 residues in the CDR3. Germline values: CDR1 LNHDA, CDR2 SQIVND (reference sequence). V lost 6 bases to trimming and J lost 3 bases; unmatched junction nucleotides: 6. The CDR3 DNA is TGTGCCAGTAGAATGGACAGGGGTTTCAATCAGCCCCAGCATTTT. It encodes CASRMDRGFNQPQHF.

The chain combines TRBV19 with TRBJ1-5, with TRBD1 as a possible D gene (5 bases). V shed 3 bases and J shed 4 bases, with 13 bases lying between them. CDR3 length equals 15 residues. Germline V CDR1 and CDR2: LNHDA, SQIVND (reference sequence). As DNA, the CDR3 is TGTGCCAGTAGTATCTTCTCCAGGGATAATCAGCCCCAGCATTTT. Protein: CASSIFSRDNQPQHF.

This clone was recorded a few times. This rearrangement joins TRBV5-6 to TRBJ1-1; the D is unclear. V was shortened by 6 bases and J by 0 bases, with 12 bases between the two germline ends. Germline CDR1 SGHDT, CDR2 YYEEEE. The CDR3 loop spans 14 amino acids. CDR3 nucleotide sequence: TGTGCCAGCACGATCAACCGTTTGAACACTGAAGCTTTCTTT. It translates to CASTINRLNTEAFF.

The chain carries TRBV10-3 and TRBJ1-1, with D perhaps matching TRBD1 (5 bases). This CDR3 is built from 14 residues. Trimming shortened V by 6 bases and J by 1 base, and 12 bases separated the two germline ends. Germline assignment: CDR1 ENHRY and CDR2 SYGVKD. CDR3 nucleotides: TGTGCCATCAGGGGCCGCGGGGCGAACACTGAAGCTTTCTTT. Amino acids: CAIRGRGANTEAFF.

The V and J genes are TRBV19 and TRBJ2-1; 11 bases are a match to TRBD2. Trimming at V came to 4 bases and at J to 8 bases, leaving 10 bases not matched to a gene. Germline loops: CDR1 LNHDA, CDR2 SQIVND (reference sequence). This CDR3 is 16 amino acids long. CDR3 sequence: CASSTRTSGPMDEQFF. CDR3 in DNA: TGTGCCAGTAGTACTCGGACTAGCGGGCCGATGGATGAGCAGTTCTTC.

The chain recombines TRBV27 with TRBJ2-3; 7 bases align to TRBD1. The CDR3 runs 16 residues. CDR1 MNHEY and CDR2 SMNVEV come from the germline V gene (reference sequence). After removal of 5 bases from V and 2 bases from J, the junction contained 10 bases not matched to a gene. The CDR3 loop reads CASSTRDRIPTDTQYF. For the CDR3, the DNA is TGTGCCAGCAGTACCCGGGACAGAATTCCCACAGATACGCAGTATTTT.

The rearrangement joins TRBV10-1 to TRBJ1-2; D gene unclear. The germline CDR1 and CDR2 sequences are WNHNN and SYGVQD (reference sequence). V dropped 3 bases and J dropped 4 bases, with 6 bases sitting between them. This CDR3 comprises 12 residues. DNA of the CDR3: TGCGCCAGCAGTGACGGGAGCTATGGCTACACCTTC. Its protein product is CASSDGSYGYTF.

In its sample, this clone was seen once. This chain joins TRBV30 and TRBJ2-5, with 8 bases fitting TRBD2. The V and J ends lost 5 bases and 1 base, in that order; junction bases with no gene match: 3. Germline assignment: CDR1 GTSNPN and CDR2 SVGIG (reference sequence). The CDR3 length is 13 residues. CDR3 bases: TGTGCCTGGGGCGGGGGGACCCAAGAGACCCAGTACTTC. Protein sequence: CAWGGGTQETQYF.

The V and J genes are TRBV7-3 and TRBJ2-2; tentatively, D is TRBD2 (5 bases). Looked up from germline, CDR1 is SGHTA and CDR2 is FQGTGA. The CDR3 is made up of 12 amino acids. Between the trimmed V and J ends, which lost 6 bases and 8 bases, there was a span of 10 bases. DNA of the CDR3: TGTGCCAGCAGTCGCGGGTCGGGGGAGCTGTTTTTT. Its protein product is CASSRGSGELFF.

CDR3 sequence reads: CASSQIPRQTGSAKNIQYF. The CDR3 coding sequence is TGCGCCAGCAGCCAAATCCCACGACAGACAGGGTCGGCCAAAAACATTCAGTACTTC. This rearrangement joins TRBV4-1 to TRBJ2-4; 7 bases align to TRBD1. The CDR3 extends over 19 amino acids. Germline V CDR1 and CDR2: MGHRA, YSYEKL. With V trimmed by 2 bases and J by 1 base, 14 bases remained unmatched.

This clone was seen more than once but under ten times. The chain couples TRBV18 to TRBJ1-1; 8 nucleotides align to TRBD1. The V and J ends lost 5 bases and 5 bases, in that order; junction bases with no gene match: 7. From germline, CDR1 is KGHSH and CDR2 LQKENI. This CDR3 has 14 residues. For the CDR3, the DNA is TGTGCCAGCTCAGCGACAGGGGCGGATACTGAAGCTTTCTTT. Translated, it gives CASSATGADTEAFF.

V is TRBV7-2 and J is TRBJ1-5; 8 nucleotides align to TRBD1. This CDR3 is built from 16 residues. From germline, CDR1 is SGHTA and CDR2 FQGNSA. The V and J ends lost 3 bases and 6 bases, in that order; junction bases with no gene match: 10. CDR3 amino acids: CASSFNPGQVVQPQHF. The CDR3 bases are TGTGCCAGCAGCTTTAATCCGGGACAGGTGGTTCAGCCCCAGCATTTT.

The V and J genes are TRBV10-2 and TRBJ2-5; no clear D. In germline, CDR1 is WSHSY, CDR2 SAAADI. CDR3 size: 11 residues. V shed 2 bases and J shed 7 bases, with 5 bases lying between them. The DNA of the CDR3 is TGCGCCAGCAGTGAGCCCCGGACCCAGTACTTC. Its protein is CASSEPRTQYF.

The CDR3 DNA reads as TGCGCCAGCTCAGGGGTCGAACCACTGGGAGGCTACACCTTC. It codes for CASSGVEPLGGYTF. The V call is TRBV10-2, the J call TRBJ1-2; a possible D gene is TRBD1 (6 bases). V lost 8 bases and J lost 8, with 21 bases in between. The germline gives CDR1 WSHSY, CDR2 SAAADI. The CDR3 contains 14 residues.

V usage is TRBV5-6 and J usage is TRBJ1-6, with no clear D. CDR1 is SGHDT and CDR2 is YYEEEE in the germline V gene. The CDR3 has 18 residues. The V gene lost 1 base and the J gene lost 0 bases, with 14 bases spanning the gap. CDR3: CASSLFTTSSSYNSPLHF. The DNA of the CDR3 is TGTGCCAGCAGCTTGTTTACAACTTCGAGCTCCTATAATTCACCCCTCCACTTT.

This rearrangement joins TRBV7-2 to TRBJ1-5; 8 nucleotides agree with TRBD1. Germline values: CDR1 SGHTA, CDR2 FQGNSA. The ends lost 5 bases at V and 4 bases at J; junction bases unmatched: 7. The CDR3 is made up of 15 amino acids. Here the CDR3 reads CASSPTTGANQPQHF. Here the CDR3 DNA reads TGTGCCAGCAGCCCAACGACAGGGGCGAATCAGCCCCAGCATTTT.

This chain uses TRBV30 with TRBJ2-1; 9 bases line up with TRBD1. The V gene's germline CDR1 is GTSNPN and CDR2 SVGIG (reference sequence). V shed 0 bases, J shed 3 bases, and the junction held 6 bases outside the gene matches. The CDR3 length is 16 residues. This CDR3 is CAWSVRGQGHYNEQFF. The CDR3 DNA follows: TGTGCCTGGAGTGTACGGGGACAGGGTCACTACAATGAGCAGTTCTTC.

The chain carries TRBV13 and TRBJ1-6, with 9 bases aligning to TRBD1. Germline V gene lookup returns CDR1 PRHDT and CDR2 FYEKMQ (reference sequence). The V segment lost 5 bases and the J segment 7 bases; nucleotides outside the gene matches: 9. The CDR3 length is 16 residues. The CDR3 sequence: CASSPSPGQGNSPLHF. CDR3 coding DNA: TGTGCCAGCAGCCCGTCACCGGGACAGGGAAATTCACCCCTCCACTTT.